The T cell receptor (beta chain) described here comes from a study of shared clonotypes between healthy human individuals (dated by TCRdb to 2020 to 2022). A note on the overall study: A few men and a couple of women, aged 18 to 49 years, made up the cohort. For each donor, CD4 naive and CD4 memory were each given three plates, CD8 naive was given two plates, and CD8 memory was given one plate. To estimate repertoire size and how much clonotype sharing occurs between individuals, the study deeply sequenced the blood TCR repertoires of about five healthy adults. Libraries were prepared and TCR repertoires were sequenced by different laboratories using diverse techniques, in order to increase sequencing depth and limit assay-specific biases. Leukapheresis yielded between about 0.94 and 8.9 billion PBMCs per donor.

V is clipped by 0 bases and J by 4 bases, and the sequence between their germline boundaries is 12 bases long. The CDR3 covers 15 residues, taking in both the cysteine and the phenylalanine. Of all the DNA, just the CDR3 is kept, 45 bases in frame from base 1. The CDR1 and CDR2 encoded by the germline V gene are SNHLY and FYNNEI. Using the deep immunoSEQ assay, multiplex PCR amplified TCR CDR3 regions from genomic DNA. Genomic DNA extracted from each cell subset was distributed evenly over all wells of several immunoSEQ 96-well plates, and each plate served as one replicate. For sorted subsets, roughly 200 ng genomic DNA, equal to 25,000 to 35,000 T cell genomes, was loaded into each replicate PCR. The purified libraries were quantified using a Qubit 3.0 fluorometer, sized with a Bioanalyzer 2100, and then quantified again using the KAPA Library Quantification kit. Each immunoSEQ 96-well plate was sequenced on its own single-read 150-cycle Illumina NextSeq 550 flow cell. Regarding the original processing steps: Because the immunoSEQ output included only junctional sequences and no quality scores, the filtering could not be the same as the filtering used for full-length reads. Sequences were annotated with PyIR, a Python wrapper for IgBLAST v1.9, using IMGT germline references to assign V/J genes and CDR3. Reads were removed for weak V/J assignments (E-value above 1e-6), missing CDR3, stop codons, out-of-frame junctions, or ambiguous translated residues. V3J clonotypes were defined by identical inferred V gene, J gene, and CDR3 amino acid sequence. Percentage overlap between repertoires was calculated by dividing the number of shared unique clonotypes by the size of the smaller repertoire. Richness of each repertoire was evaluated using RTK rarefaction, the Chao1 estimator, and Recon v2.1 estimates of unobserved clonotypes. OLGA was used to compute generation probabilities for all TCRbeta clonotypes that the gDNA method yielded from a few donors. This is the immuneACCESS table as TCRdb keeps it, with only in-frame sequences that have V and J called. A part of the clones is gone; compared with another copy, unresolved V genes explain less than half, and the rest is unexplained. V and J calls and clone size are given by that table; D and trimming were obtained from the DNA. A total of about 2 million clones appear in this sample, roughly 94% of them only once. Of the sample, 0.1% to 0.15% is held by the ten largest clones.

Broader findings and caveats from the paper: Pairwise subsampling indicated that sequencing depth was expected to affect the degree of clonotype sharing among donors. Only blood was sampled, and tissue TCR repertoires likely differ from those in blood. Sharing across several donors was observed for 5% to 6.5% of naive CD4, 3% to 3.5% of naive CD8, over 2% of memory CD4, and roughly 0.4% of memory CD8 clonotypes. Even with the large sequencing depth, rarefaction of the sorted-subset datasets indicated that sequencing was incomplete. Compared with non-shared clonotypes, clonotypes shared by all four sorted-subset donors had higher generation probabilities. The small number of donors limited the genetic and exposure-history diversity represented. Naive subsets generally had larger estimated clonotype richness than memory subsets.

Healthy HIV-negative adults with no recently reported acute infections or vaccinations were included as donors. All donors were Caucasian adults living in Nashville, Tennessee, USA. CD4+ T cells were enriched by magnetic negative selection; naive cells were then positively selected on CD45RA, and the negative fraction formed the memory subset. After blood collection by leukapheresis, PBMCs were isolated using Ficoll-Histopaque density gradient centrifugation and then cryopreserved in the vapor phase of liquid nitrogen. Analytical flow cytometry was used to check the purity and quantity of each magnetically sorted T cell population. Genomic DNA was isolated from each sorted fraction and quantified by UV absorbance on a Nanodrop 2000c. This clone was recorded only once. The antigen it binds to is not known. No base-level quality is on record; no much larger clone is a single base apart.

The sequenced material came from naive CD4+ T cells sorted from blood. The label giving this sample's cell subset or site can be read as: CD45RA+ positively selected. Recombination connected TRBV2 to TRBJ1-2; no D gene can be assigned with confidence. This clonotype originated in a man aged 18 to 35 in good health. The CDR3 reads CASSEALTATYGYTF. The DNA sequence reads TGTGCCAGCAGTGAAGCCCTAACAGCGACCTATGGCTACACCTTC.